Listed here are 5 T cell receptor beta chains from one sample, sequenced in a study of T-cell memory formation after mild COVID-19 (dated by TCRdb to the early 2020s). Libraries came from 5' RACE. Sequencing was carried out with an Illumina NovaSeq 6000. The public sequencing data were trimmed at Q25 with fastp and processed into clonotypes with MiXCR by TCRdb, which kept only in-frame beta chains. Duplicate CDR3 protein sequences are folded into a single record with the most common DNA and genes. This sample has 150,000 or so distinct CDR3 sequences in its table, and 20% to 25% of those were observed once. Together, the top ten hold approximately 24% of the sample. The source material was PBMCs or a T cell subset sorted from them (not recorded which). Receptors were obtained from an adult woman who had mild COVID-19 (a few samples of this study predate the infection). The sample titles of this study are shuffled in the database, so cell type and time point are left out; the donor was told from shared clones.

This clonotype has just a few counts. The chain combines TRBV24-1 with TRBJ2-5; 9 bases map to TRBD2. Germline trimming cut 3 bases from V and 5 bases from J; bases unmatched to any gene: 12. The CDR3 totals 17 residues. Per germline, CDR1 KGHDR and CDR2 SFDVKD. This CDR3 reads CATSDLPLGLATETQYF. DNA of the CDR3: TGTGCCACCAGTGATCTCCCCCTCGGACTAGCGACGGAGACCCAGTACTTC.

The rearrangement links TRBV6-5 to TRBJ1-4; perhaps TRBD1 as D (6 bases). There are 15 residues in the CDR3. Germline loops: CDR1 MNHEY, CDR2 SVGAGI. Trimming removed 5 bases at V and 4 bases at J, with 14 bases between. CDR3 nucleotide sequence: TGTGCCAGCAGTACCCAGGGGTCAGATAATGAAAAACTGTTTTTT. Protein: CASSTQGSDNEKLFF.

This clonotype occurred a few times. The CDR3 coding sequence is TGTGCCAGCAGCCCTGGCCGAGACGGGACCCTCAATGAAAAACTGTTTTTT. Residues: CASSPGRDGTLNEKLFF. The J gene is TRBJ1-4, the V gene TRBV7-9; D perhaps matches TRBD1 (5 bases). V was clipped by 5 bases and J by 5 bases, with 21 bases between them. The CDR3 runs 17 residues. Germline-derived CDR1 and CDR2 are SEHNR and FQNEAQ (reference sequence).

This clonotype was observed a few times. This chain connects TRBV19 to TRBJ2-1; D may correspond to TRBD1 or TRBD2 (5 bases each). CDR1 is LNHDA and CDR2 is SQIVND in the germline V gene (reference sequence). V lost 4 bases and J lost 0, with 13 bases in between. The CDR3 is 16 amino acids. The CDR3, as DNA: TGTGCCAGTAGTACCCCGGGACCAACCTCCTACAATGAGCAGTTCTTC. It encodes CASSTPGPTSYNEQFF. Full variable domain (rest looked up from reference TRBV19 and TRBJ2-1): DGGITQSPKYLFRKEGQNVTLSCEQNLNHDAMYWYRQDPGQGLRLIYYSQIVNDFQKGDIAEGYSVSREKKESFPLTVTSAQKNPTAFYLCASSTPGPTSYNEQFFGPGTRLTVL.

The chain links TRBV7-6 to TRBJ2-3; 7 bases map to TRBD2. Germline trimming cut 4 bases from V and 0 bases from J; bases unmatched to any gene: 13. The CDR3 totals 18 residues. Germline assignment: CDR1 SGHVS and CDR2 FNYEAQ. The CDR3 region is CASSSWVAAGASTDTQYF. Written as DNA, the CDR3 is TGTGCCAGCAGCTCCTGGGTGGCCGCGGGAGCCAGCACAGATACGCAGTATTTT.